Listed below are T cell receptor beta chains from one sample, sequenced in a study of blood T cells in healthy people across ages. TCRdb processed the 5' RACE reads anew with MiXCR; each CDR3 protein has one entry. The sample consists of more than 1,400,000 distinct CDR3 sequences, around 42% of them appearing once. Input material: blood. The receptor set was obtained from a young woman in good health. Both conserved end residues are trimmed from each CDR3.

v_gene: TRBV12-3/TRBV12-4; j_gene: TRBJ1-2; CDR3aa: ASSSEGQGGYT
v_gene: TRBV5-1; j_gene: TRBJ1-1; CDR3aa: ASSLFLNTEAF
v_gene: TRBV20-1; j_gene: TRBJ2-3; CDR3aa: SARGAASTDTQY
v_gene: TRBV30; j_gene: TRBJ2-7; CDR3aa: AWRATGYEQY
v_gene: TRBV5-1; j_gene: TRBJ1-3; CDR3aa: AGSATGARSGNTIY
v_gene: TRBV6-5; j_gene: TRBJ1-2; CDR3aa: ASSYGSGPFYGYT
v_gene: TRBV2; j_gene: TRBJ1-2; CDR3aa: ASRSGAGQIYGYT
v_gene: TRBV6-6; j_gene: TRBJ2-1; CDR3aa: ASKSTSGGVGEQF
v_gene: TRBV20-1; j_gene: TRBJ2-7; CDR3aa: SARPGIYEQY
v_gene: TRBV28; j_gene: TRBJ2-7; CDR3aa: ASTTNGRYYEQY
v_gene: TRBV3-1; j_gene: TRBJ1-2; CDR3aa: ASSHTPTGGKVIYGYT
v_gene: TRBV24-1; j_gene: TRBJ2-1; CDR3aa: ATSDWGEDEQF
v_gene: TRBV20-1; j_gene: TRBJ1-1; CDR3aa: SARPRGNTEAF
v_gene: TRBV6-1; j_gene: NA; CDR3aa: ASTRLMETQY
v_gene: TRBV6-1; j_gene: TRBJ2-3; CDR3aa: ASSGLAHPDTQY
v_gene: TRBV20-1; j_gene: TRBJ2-1; CDR3aa: SWREGSYNEQF
v_gene: TRBV29-1; j_gene: TRBJ2-1; CDR3aa: SVGRRGLGGPPEQF
v_gene: TRBV7-8; j_gene: TRBJ2-3; CDR3aa: ASSFPEGGTTDTQY
v_gene: TRBV12-3/TRBV12-4; j_gene: TRBJ2-5; CDR3aa: ASSLVSIQETQY
v_gene: TRBV7-3; j_gene: TRBJ1-2; CDR3aa: AGSLNREDGYT
v_gene: TRBV20-1; j_gene: TRBJ2-5; CDR3aa: SAPPGFSETQY
v_gene: TRBV5-5; j_gene: TRBJ2-1; CDR3aa: ASSRRTSGGPDLEQF
v_gene: TRBV20-1; j_gene: NA; CDR3aa: SARGTAAYNEQY
v_gene: TRBV5-1; j_gene: TRBJ1-1; CDR3aa: ASRRPGGTEAF
v_gene: TRBV5-1; j_gene: TRBJ2-3; CDR3aa: ASSVVVADTQY
v_gene: TRBV6-5; j_gene: TRBJ1-4; CDR3aa: ASSDTFATNEKLF
v_gene: TRBV5-6; j_gene: TRBJ2-3; CDR3aa: ASSSIAGGLSGAQY
v_gene: TRBV2; j_gene: NA; CDR3aa: ASSDMVAASYNEQY
v_gene: TRBV28; j_gene: TRBJ2-7; CDR3aa: ASSFADSSYEQY